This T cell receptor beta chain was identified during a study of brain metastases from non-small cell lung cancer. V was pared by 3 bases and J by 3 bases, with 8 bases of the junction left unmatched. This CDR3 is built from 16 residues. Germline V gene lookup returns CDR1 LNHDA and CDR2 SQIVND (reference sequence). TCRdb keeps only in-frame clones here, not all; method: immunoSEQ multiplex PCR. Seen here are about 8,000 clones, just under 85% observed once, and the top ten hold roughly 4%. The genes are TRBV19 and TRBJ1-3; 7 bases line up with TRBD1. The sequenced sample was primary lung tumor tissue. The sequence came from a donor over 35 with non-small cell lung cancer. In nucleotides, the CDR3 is TGTGCCAGTAGTATTCGGGGACAGCTCATTGGAAACACCATATATTTT. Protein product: CASSIRGQLIGNTIYF.